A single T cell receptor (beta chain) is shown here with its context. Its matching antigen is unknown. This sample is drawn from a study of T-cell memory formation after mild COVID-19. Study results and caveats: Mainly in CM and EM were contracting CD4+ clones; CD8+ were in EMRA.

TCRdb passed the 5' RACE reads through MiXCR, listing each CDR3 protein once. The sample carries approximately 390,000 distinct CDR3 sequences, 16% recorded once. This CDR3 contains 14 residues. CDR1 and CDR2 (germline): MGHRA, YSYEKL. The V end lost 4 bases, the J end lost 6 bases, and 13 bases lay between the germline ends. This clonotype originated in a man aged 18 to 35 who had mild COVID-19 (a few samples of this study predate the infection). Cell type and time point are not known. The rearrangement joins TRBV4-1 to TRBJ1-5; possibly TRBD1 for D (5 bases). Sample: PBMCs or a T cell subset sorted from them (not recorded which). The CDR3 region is CASSPPGGAQPQHF. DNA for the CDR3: TGCGCCAGCAGCCCTCCGGGAGGGGCTCAGCCCCAGCATTTT.